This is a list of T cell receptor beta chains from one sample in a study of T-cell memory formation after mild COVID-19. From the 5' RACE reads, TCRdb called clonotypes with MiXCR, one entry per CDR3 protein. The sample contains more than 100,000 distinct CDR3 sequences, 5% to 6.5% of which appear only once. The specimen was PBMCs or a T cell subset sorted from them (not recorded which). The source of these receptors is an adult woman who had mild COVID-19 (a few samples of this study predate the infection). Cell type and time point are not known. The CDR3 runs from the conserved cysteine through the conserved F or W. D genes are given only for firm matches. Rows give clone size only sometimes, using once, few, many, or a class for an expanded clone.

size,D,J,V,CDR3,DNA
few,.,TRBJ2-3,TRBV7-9,CASSLVQTSTDTQYF,TGTGCCAGCAGCTTAGTCCAAACTAGCACAGATACGCAGTATTTT
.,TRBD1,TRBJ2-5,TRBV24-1,CATSDSGGAGETQYF,TGTGCCACCAGTGACTCAGGGGGCGCTGGGGAGACCCAGTACTTC
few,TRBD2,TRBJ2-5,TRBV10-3,CAISSYPGLATGETQYF,TGTGCCATCAGTTCTTACCCGGGACTAGCAACGGGGGAGACCCAGTACTTC
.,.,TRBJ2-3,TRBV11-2,CASSFSAGADTQYF,TGTGCCAGCAGCTTTTCCGCGGGGGCCGATACGCAGTATTTT
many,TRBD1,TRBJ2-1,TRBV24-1,CATSDPRGQGAARQFF,TGTGCCACCAGTGACCCCAGGGGACAGGGGGCGGCAAGGCAGTTCTTC
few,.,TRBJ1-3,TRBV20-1,CSATSLGPEAGNTIYF,TGCAGTGCTACTTCCTTGGGACCGGAGGCTGGAAACACCATATATTTT
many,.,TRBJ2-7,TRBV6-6,CASIGSGQNYEQYF,TGTGCCAGCATCGGGTCGGGACAAAACTACGAGCAGTACTTC
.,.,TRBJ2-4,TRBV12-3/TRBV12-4,CASRADRIAKNIQYF,TGTGCCAGCAGGGCTGACAGGATAGCCAAAAACATTCAGTACTTC
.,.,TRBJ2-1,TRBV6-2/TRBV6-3,CASKGTSEQFF,TGTGCCAGCAAAGGGACTTCCGAGCAGTTCTTC
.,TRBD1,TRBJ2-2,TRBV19,CASSMYSTGSGGELFF,TGTGCCAGTAGTATGTATTCGACAGGGTCAGGCGGGGAGCTGTTTTTT
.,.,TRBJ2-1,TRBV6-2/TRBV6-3,CASSYRSALPLDEQFF,TGTGCCAGCAGTTATCGATCGGCCCTGCCTTTGGATGAGCAGTTCTTC
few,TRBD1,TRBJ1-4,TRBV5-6,CASSLKPTGGYEKLFF,TGTGCCAGCAGCTTGAAGCCGACAGGGGGATATGAAAAACTGTTTTTT
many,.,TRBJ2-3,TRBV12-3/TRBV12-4,CASRQGTDTQYF,TGTGCCAGCAGGCAGGGGACAGATACGCAGTATTTT
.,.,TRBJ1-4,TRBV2,CASSPNRAGEKLFF,TGTGCCAGCAGCCCTAACAGGGCGGGCGAAAAACTGTTTTTT
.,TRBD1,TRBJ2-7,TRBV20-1,CSAQKPQGAREQYF,TGCAGTGCCCAGAAACCACAGGGGGCACGCGAGCAGTACTTC
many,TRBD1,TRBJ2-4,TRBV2,CASSEGRDRKNIQYF,TGTGCCAGCAGTGAAGGTCGGGACAGAAAAAACATTCAGTACTTC
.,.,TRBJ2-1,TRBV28,CASSLAGRGGYNEQFF,TGTGCCAGCAGTTTAGCGGGCCGGGGAGGCTACAATGAGCAGTTCTTC
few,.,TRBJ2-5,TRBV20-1,CSAREHWGGETQYF,TGCAGTGCTAGAGAGCATTGGGGAGGCGAGACCCAGTACTTC
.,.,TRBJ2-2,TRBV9,CASSGPVSGELFF,TGTGCCAGCAGCGGACCCGTGTCCGGGGAGCTGTTTTTT
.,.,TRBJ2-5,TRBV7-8,CASSPSEEETQYF,TGTGCCAGCAGCCCCTCGGAGGAAGAGACCCAGTACTTC
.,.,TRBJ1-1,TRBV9,CASNPGQLSTEAFF,TGTGCCAGTAACCCCGGACAGTTAAGCACTGAAGCTTTCTTT
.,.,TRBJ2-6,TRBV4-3,CASSPGRGAGANVLTF,TGCGCCAGCAGCCCAGGTCGGGGAGCTGGGGCCAACGTCCTGACTTTC
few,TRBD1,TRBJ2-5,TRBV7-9,CASSQTGKGETQYF,TGTGCCAGCAGCCAGACAGGGAAGGGAGAGACCCAGTACTTC
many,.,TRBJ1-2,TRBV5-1,CASSLSNSVNYGYTF,TGCGCCAGCAGCTTAAGTAACAGCGTAAACTATGGCTACACCTTC
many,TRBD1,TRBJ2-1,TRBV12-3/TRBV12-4,CASSFRSGGNEQFF,TGTGCCAGCAGTTTCCGGTCAGGGGGCAATGAGCAGTTCTTC
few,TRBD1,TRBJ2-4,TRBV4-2,CASSQGDRGRKNIQYF,TGTGCCAGCAGCCAAGGGGACAGGGGGAGAAAAAACATTCAGTACTTC
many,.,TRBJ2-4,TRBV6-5,CASSQGLAKNIQYF,TGTGCCAGCAGTCAGGGTTTGGCCAAAAACATTCAGTACTTC
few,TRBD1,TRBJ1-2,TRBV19,CASTRQGADYGYTF,TGTGCCAGTACCCGACAGGGTGCGGACTATGGCTACACCTTC
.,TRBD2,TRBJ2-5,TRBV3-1,CASSQRGVAGVSETQYF,TGTGCCAGCAGCCAAAGGGGAGTAGCGGGAGTCTCAGAGACCCAGTACTTC
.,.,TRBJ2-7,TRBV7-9,CASSGQKLYEQYF,TGTGCCAGCAGTGGACAGAAGCTTTACGAGCAGTACTTC
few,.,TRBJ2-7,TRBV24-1,CATSDLGEQYF,TGTGCCACCAGTGATTTAGGCGAGCAGTACTTC